The source of this T cell receptor beta chain is a study of beta chain features in type 1 diabetes. Isolated RNA was reverse transcribed in full, so expressed TCRB transcripts were sequenced. Profiling relied on immunoSEQ multiplex PCR, and the TCRdb table lists in-frame clones only, not all of them. This table has over 200,000 clones, 11% appearing once. The CDR3 loop spans 13 amino acids. V was cut by 4 bases and J by 2 bases, with 8 bases left in between. Germline V gene lookup returns CDR1 SGHRS and CDR2 YFSETQ. A remark on this clone: As yet, its antigen is unknown.

Notes on the study in general: Moderate but significant shortening of TCRB CDR3s was recorded in all four CD4+ subsets from Type 1 diabetes patients.

Sample: naive CD4+ T cells from blood. The sequence was obtained from a young man with type 1 diabetes. The V and J genes are TRBV5-1 and TRBJ2-3; D unresolved. As DNA, the CDR3 is TGCGCCAGCAGCAGAGACAACACAGATACGCAGTATTTT. Its translation is CASSRDNTDTQYF.